This entry lists 18 T cell receptor beta chains sequenced from one sample in a study of cytomegalovirus exposure and HLA in healthy donors. In the PCR, 60 Vbeta and 13 Jbeta primers were used. The method was immunoSEQ multiplex PCR; TCRdb's version includes in-frame clones alone and lacks a portion of them. In the table there are 220,000 or so clones, around 75% of which are singletons. The sequenced sample consisted of PBMCs. All receptors derive from a woman between 25 and 40 years old in good health and CMV-seronegative.

J is TRBJ2-6 and V is TRBV7-3; D may be TRBD1 (6 bases). V was trimmed by 3 bases and J by 4 bases, leaving 13 bases between them. CDR3 length equals 16 residues. Germline CDR1 and CDR2: SGHTA and FQGTGA. This chain's CDR3 is CASSLGNRAGANVLTF. CDR3 DNA sequence: TGTGCCAGCAGCTTGGGGAACAGGGCCGGGGCCAACGTCCTGACTTTC.

The chain combines TRBV7-6 with TRBJ2-7; D uncertain. This CDR3 comprises 12 residues. In germline, CDR1 is SGHVS, CDR2 FNYEAQ. The V end was cut by 2 bases, the J end by 3 bases, with 5 bases between. This chain's CDR3 is CASSLNYYEQYF. CDR3 bases: TGTGCCAGCAGCTTAAACTACTACGAGCAGTACTTC.

This chain uses TRBV6-5 with TRBJ1-1; TRBD1 might be the D (6 bases). Germline CDR1 is MNHEY and CDR2 is SVGAGI. This CDR3 contains 15 residues. Trimming took off 5 bases at V and 1 base at J, with 14 bases between the two ends. CDR3 nucleotides: TGTGCCAGCAGTAGACCCAGGGGCACGAACACTGAAGCTTTCTTT. Translation: CASSRPRGTNTEAFF.

This clone was counted between two and nine times. This rearrangement joins TRBV5-4 to TRBJ1-1, with D perhaps matching TRBD1 (6 bases). The germline CDR1 and CDR2 sequences are SGHNT and YYREEE (reference sequence). V dropped 6 bases and J dropped 1 base, with 13 bases sitting between them. The CDR3 spans 14 residues. The chain's CDR3 is CASTPGQQNTEAFF. The CDR3 DNA reads as TGTGCCAGCACCCCGGGACAACAGAACACTGAAGCTTTCTTT.

This clone came up once. V is TRBV27 and J is TRBJ2-2; TRBD2 is a possible D gene (6 bases). Deletions cut 0 bases from V and 1 base from J, with 12 bases between. Germline V gene data show CDR1 as MNHEY and CDR2 as SMNVEV (reference sequence). This CDR3 contains 17 residues. The CDR3 loop reads CASSLSGGLLNTGELFF. CDR3 coding DNA: TGTGCCAGCAGTTTATCGGGGGGACTCCTGAACACCGGGGAGCTGTTTTTT.

The chain combines TRBV7-3 with TRBJ2-6; D might be TRBD2 (6 bases). V lost 11 bases and J 0 bases, leaving 17 bases between the germline ends. This CDR3 has 16 amino acids. Germline lookup yields CDR1 SGHTA and CDR2 FQGTGA. The CDR3, as DNA: TGTGCCGGGACTGCCAGGCGTTACTCTGGGGCCAACGTCCTGACTTTC. It translates to CAGTARRYSGANVLTF.

The chain employs TRBV30 and TRBJ1-6; 8 nucleotides line up with TRBD1. CDR3 length: 16 residues. Trimming cost V 3 bases and J 4 bases; bases outside gene matches: 8. The germline gives CDR1 GTSNPN, CDR2 SVGIG (reference sequence). The CDR3 reads CAWSDGQGGYNSPLHF. CDR3 DNA: TGTGCCTGGAGCGACGGACAGGGAGGTTATAATTCACCCCTCCACTTT.

This clone was detected once. The gene calls are TRBV7-9 and TRBJ1-2, with TRBD1 matching over 10 bases. The ends lost 6 bases at V and 4 bases at J; junction bases unmatched: 8. Germline CDR1 is SEHNR and CDR2 is FQNEAQ (reference sequence). The CDR3 covers 15 residues. The CDR3 DNA is TGTGCCAGCAGGCAGACAGGGGGCGAGTTCTATGGCTACACCTTC. Its translation is CASRQTGGEFYGYTF.

This CDR3 reads CASSLVSDEQYF. The DNA of the CDR3 is TGTGCCAGCAGCTTAGTCTCGGACGAGCAGTACTTC. The chain has TRBV11-2 and TRBJ2-7, with D unclear. Trimming shortened V by 1 base and J by 5 bases, and 6 bases separated the two germline ends. The CDR3 loop spans 12 amino acids. Germline values: CDR1 SGHAT, CDR2 FQNNGV.

The V gene is TRBV15, the J gene TRBJ2-5; a possible D gene is TRBD2 (7 bases). Between the trimmed V and J ends, which lost 3 bases and 2 bases, there was a span of 19 bases. The CDR3 has 17 amino acids. The germline V gene encodes CDR1 LNHNV and CDR2 YYDKDF (reference sequence). This chain's CDR3 is CATSSRRGAIIQETQYF. The CDR3, as DNA: TGTGCCACCAGCAGCCGTCGGGGGGCAATAATACAAGAGACCCAGTACTTC.

This chain connects TRBV9 to TRBJ2-7; 12 bases are a match to TRBD2. Trimming cost V 0 bases and J 5 bases; bases outside gene matches: 3. Germline V lookup: CDR1 SGDLS, CDR2 YYNGEE. The CDR3 is made up of 15 amino acids. CDR3 loop: CASSVEGTSGHEQYF. CDR3 nucleotide sequence: TGTGCCAGCAGCGTAGAAGGGACTAGCGGGCACGAGCAGTACTTC.

This chain connects TRBV5-4 to TRBJ2-2, with TRBD2 matching over 7 bases. CDR3 length: 16 amino acids. Germline V lookup: CDR1 SGHNT, CDR2 YYREEE (reference sequence). The V gene end was trimmed by 0 bases and the J gene end by 4 bases; junction bases not matched to a gene: 6. The CDR3 spells CASSLAGTISTGELFF. The DNA for the CDR3 is TGTGCCAGCAGCTTGGCTGGGACTATAAGCACCGGGGAGCTGTTTTTT.

This sequence joins TRBV6-6 and TRBJ1-1; 9 nucleotides line up with TRBD1. The germline V gene has CDR1 MNHNY and CDR2 SVGAGI (reference sequence). J gave up 4 bases and V 6 bases, and 9 bases lay outside the gene matches. This CDR3 is built from 15 residues. CDR3 sequence: CASRPQGAEATEAFF. The CDR3 nucleotides are TGTGCCAGCAGGCCACAGGGGGCAGAGGCCACTGAAGCTTTCTTT.

The chain recombines TRBV29-1 with TRBJ2-1; D gene ambiguous. V lost 5 bases and J lost 10, with 12 bases in between. The CDR3 has 11 residues. From germline, CDR1 is SQVTM and CDR2 ANQGSEA. The CDR3, as DNA: TGCAGCGTTTCCCCAACAAACGAGCAGTTCTTC. It translates to CSVSPTNEQFF.

V is TRBV2 and J is TRBJ2-5, with 12 positions matching TRBD2. The germline V gene has CDR1 SNHLY and CDR2 FYNNEI. The CDR3 covers 16 residues. The V gene end was trimmed by 10 bases and the J gene end by 2 bases; junction bases not matched to a gene: 11. CDR3 loop: CATKRGLAGIQETQYF. As DNA, the CDR3 is TGTGCCACAAAACGCGGACTAGCGGGAATTCAAGAGACCCAGTACTTC.

This clone was found once. CDR3 nucleotides: TGTGCCAGCAGCTTGGGACTGCCGATGGGGGTGGGCTACACCTTC. Amino acids: CASSLGLPMGVGYTF. The V call is TRBV4-2, the J call TRBJ1-2; a weak D match, TRBD1 (5 bases). CDR1 LGHNA and CDR2 YNFKEQ come from the germline V gene. The V and J ends lost 5 bases and 8 bases respectively, with 21 bases between them. The CDR3 consists of 15 residues.

The chain couples TRBV6-4 to TRBJ2-1, with 7 bases aligning to TRBD2. CDR3 length equals 15 residues. The germline CDR1 and CDR2 sequences are MRHNA and SNTAGT. With V trimmed by 2 bases and J by 7 bases, 8 bases remained unmatched. CDR3 amino acids: CASSDGLAVPNEQFF. The CDR3 bases are TGTGCCAGCAGTGACGGGCTAGCGGTTCCTAATGAGCAGTTCTTC.

The chain carries TRBV25-1 and TRBJ1-1, with TRBD1 as a possible D gene (5 bases). The germline gives CDR1 MGHDK, CDR2 SYGVNS. This CDR3 spans 16 amino acids. Trimming pared 5 bases from V and 3 bases from J, leaving 19 bases between. The CDR3 protein is CASSPQGAGSYTEAFF. DNA for the CDR3: TGTGCCAGCAGTCCCCAAGGAGCAGGGTCGTACACTGAAGCTTTCTTT. The complete variable domain, with remaining parts taken from reference TRBV25-1 and TRBJ1-1, reads EADIYQTPRYLVIGTGKKITLECSQTMGHDKMYWYQQDPGMELHLIHYSYGVNSTEKGDLSSESTVSRIRTEHFPLTLESARPSHTSQYLCASSPQGAGSYTEAFFGQGTRLTVV.